Listed here is a single T cell receptor (beta chain). The protocol was immunoSEQ multiplex PCR, while the TCRdb copy is restricted to in-frame clones and leaves out a portion. Of over 75,000 clones listed, approximately 90% are singletons. The CDR3 covers 18 residues. The germline CDR1 and CDR2 sequences are KGHSH and LQKENI. V was shortened by 0 bases and J by 3 bases, with 21 bases between the two germline ends. The data stem from a study of OX40 agonist ivuxolimab in advanced cancers. On the study more broadly: Around 40% of patients had received prior checkpoint inhibitor therapy.

The clonotype originates from an adult with an advanced solid tumor such as melanoma, head and neck, liver or kidney cancer. The chain employs TRBV18 and TRBJ2-7; D gene ambiguous. The sample in question was CD4+ or CD8+ T cells sorted from blood, obtained in a trial of the OX40 agonist ivuxolimab. CDR3 amino acids: CASSPPNSRRGEFYEQYF. The DNA for the CDR3 is TGTGCCAGCTCACCACCGAACAGCCGCCGTGGGGAATTCTACGAGCAGTACTTC.